This TCR beta chain comes out of a study of OX40 agonist ivuxolimab in advanced cancers. This clone appeared once. This specimen includes other DNA sequences encoding the same CDR3. Profiling relied on immunoSEQ multiplex PCR, and the TCRdb table lists in-frame clones only, not all of them. The repertoire includes about 20,000 clones, approximately 88% of them detected once, and just over 35% sits in the top ten. Trimming cost V 0 bases and J 2 bases, with 10 bases left between them. Germline V gene sequence: CDR1 SGDLS, CDR2 YYNGEE. The CDR3 runs 15 residues. The rearrangement links TRBV9 to TRBJ2-3; D not certain. The material was CD4+ or CD8+ T cells sorted from blood, obtained in a trial of the OX40 agonist ivuxolimab. This TCR derives from an adult with an advanced solid tumor such as melanoma, head and neck, liver or kidney cancer. The CDR3 region has the DNA TGTGCCAGCAGCGTAGAGAGCCAGTACACAGATACGCAGTATTTT. Translation: CASSVESQYTDTQYF.